This TCR beta chain is drawn from a study of shared clonotypes between healthy human individuals. Study-wide results and limits: When compared with the clonotypes that were shared by all four sorted-subset donors, the non-shared clonotypes turned out to have lower generation probabilities.

As regards this clone: Antigen: not known.

In the authors' workflow: Filtering differed since immunoSEQ provided only junctions, with no quality scores. Using immunoSEQ multiplex PCR, the repertoire was profiled, and TCRdb retains in-frame clones only, with some absent. The DNA gave D and trimming, while V, J and clone size come from that table. The data hold more than 500,000 clones, with approximately 94% observed a single time. Unmatched junction bases numbered 12, after V lost 5 bases and J lost 5 bases. In germline, CDR1 is MNHEY, CDR2 SMNVEV (reference sequence). The CDR3 length is 17 residues. Sequenced: naive CD4+ T cells sorted from blood. The subset: CD45RA+ positively selected. This chain joins TRBV27 and TRBJ2-2, with 9 positions matching TRBD2. The sequence was collected from a woman aged 30 to 39 in good health. The CDR3 nucleotides read TGTGCCAGCAGTCCCACGCTGGGTGCGGGAGGGACCGGGGAGCTGTTTTTT. Translated: CASSPTLGAGGTGELFF.